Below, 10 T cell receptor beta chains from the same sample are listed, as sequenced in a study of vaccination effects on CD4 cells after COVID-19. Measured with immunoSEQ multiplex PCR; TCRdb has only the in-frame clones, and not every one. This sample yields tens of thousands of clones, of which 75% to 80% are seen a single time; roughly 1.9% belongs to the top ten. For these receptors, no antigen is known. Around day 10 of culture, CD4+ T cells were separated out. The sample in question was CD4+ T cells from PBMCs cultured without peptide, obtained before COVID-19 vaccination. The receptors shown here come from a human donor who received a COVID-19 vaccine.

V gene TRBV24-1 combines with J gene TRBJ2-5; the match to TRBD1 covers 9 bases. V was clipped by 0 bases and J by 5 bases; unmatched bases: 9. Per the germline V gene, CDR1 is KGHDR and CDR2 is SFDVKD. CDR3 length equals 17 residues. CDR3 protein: CATSDLPSQGAPETQYF. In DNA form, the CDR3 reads TGTGCCACCAGTGATTTGCCCTCACAGGGGGCCCCGGAGACCCAGTACTTC.

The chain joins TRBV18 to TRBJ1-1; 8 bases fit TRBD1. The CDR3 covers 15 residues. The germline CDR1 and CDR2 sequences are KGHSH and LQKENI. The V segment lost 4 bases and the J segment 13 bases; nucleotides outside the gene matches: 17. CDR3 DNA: TGTGCCAGCTCACGGGCCGCCACAGGGGGTGAAATGGATTTCTTT. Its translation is CASSRAATGGEMDFF. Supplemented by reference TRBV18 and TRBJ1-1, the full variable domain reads NAGVMQNPRHLVRRRGQEARLRCSPMKGHSHVYWYRQLPEEGLKFMVYLQKENIIDESGMPKERFSAEFPKEGPSILRIQQVVRGDSAAYFCASSRAATGGEMDFFGQGTRLTVV.

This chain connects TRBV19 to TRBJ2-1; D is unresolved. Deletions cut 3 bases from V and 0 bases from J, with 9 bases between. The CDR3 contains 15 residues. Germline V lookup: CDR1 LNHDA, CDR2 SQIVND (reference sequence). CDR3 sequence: CASSMAPGSYNEQFF. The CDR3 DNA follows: TGTGCCAGTAGTATGGCCCCGGGCTCCTACAATGAGCAGTTCTTC.

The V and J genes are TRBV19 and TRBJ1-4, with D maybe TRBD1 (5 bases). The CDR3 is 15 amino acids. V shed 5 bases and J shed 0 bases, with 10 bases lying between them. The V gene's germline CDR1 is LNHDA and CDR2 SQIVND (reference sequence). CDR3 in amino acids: CASSRGSATNEKLFF. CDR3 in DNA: TGTGCCAGTAGTCGGGGCAGTGCAACTAATGAAAAACTGTTTTTT. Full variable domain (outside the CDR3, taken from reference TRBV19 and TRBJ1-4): DGGITQSPKYLFRKEGQNVTLSCEQNLNHDAMYWYRQDPGQGLRLIYYSQIVNDFQKGDIAEGYSVSREKKESFPLTVTSAQKNPTAFYLCASSRGSATNEKLFFGSGTQLSVL.

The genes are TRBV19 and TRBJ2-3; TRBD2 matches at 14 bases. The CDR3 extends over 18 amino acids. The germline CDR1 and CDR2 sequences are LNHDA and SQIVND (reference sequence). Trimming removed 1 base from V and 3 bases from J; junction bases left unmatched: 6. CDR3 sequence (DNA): TGTGCCAGTAGTATAGGGACTAGCGGGGGGAGTTGGACAGATACGCAGTATTTT. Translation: CASSIGTSGGSWTDTQYF.

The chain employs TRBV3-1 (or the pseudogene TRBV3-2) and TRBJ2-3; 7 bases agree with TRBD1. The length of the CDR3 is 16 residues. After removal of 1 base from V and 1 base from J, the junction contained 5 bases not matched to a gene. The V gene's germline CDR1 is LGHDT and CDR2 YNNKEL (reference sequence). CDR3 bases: TGTGCCAGCAGCCAAGGAGGGACAGCCCGCACAGATACGCAGTATTTT. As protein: CASSQGGTARTDTQYF.

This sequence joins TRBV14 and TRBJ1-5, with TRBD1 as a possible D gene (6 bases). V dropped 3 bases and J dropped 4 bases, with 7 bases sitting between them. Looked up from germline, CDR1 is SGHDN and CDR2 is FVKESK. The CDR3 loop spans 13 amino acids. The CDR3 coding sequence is TGTGCCAGCAGCCAGGGGGCTAATCAGCCCCAGCATTTT. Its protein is CASSQGANQPQHF.

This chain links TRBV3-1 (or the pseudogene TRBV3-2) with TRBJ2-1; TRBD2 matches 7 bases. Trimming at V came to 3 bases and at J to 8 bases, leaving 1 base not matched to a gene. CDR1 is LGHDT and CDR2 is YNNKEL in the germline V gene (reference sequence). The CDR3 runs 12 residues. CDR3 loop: CASSQTSHEQFF. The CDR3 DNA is TGTGCCAGCAGCCAGACTAGCCATGAGCAGTTCTTC.

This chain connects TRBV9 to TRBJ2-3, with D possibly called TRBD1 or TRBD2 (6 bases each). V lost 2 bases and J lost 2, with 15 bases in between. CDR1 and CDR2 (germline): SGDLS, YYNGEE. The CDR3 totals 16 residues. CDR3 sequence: CASSVGSGAITDTQYF. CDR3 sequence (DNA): TGTGCCAGCAGCGTTGGGTCGGGGGCTATCACAGATACGCAGTATTTT.

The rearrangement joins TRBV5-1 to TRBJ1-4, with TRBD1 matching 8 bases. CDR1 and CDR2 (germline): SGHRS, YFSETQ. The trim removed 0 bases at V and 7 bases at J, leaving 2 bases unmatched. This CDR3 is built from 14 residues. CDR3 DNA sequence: TGCGCCAGCAGCTTGGGGACAGGGTTTGAAAAACTGTTTTTT. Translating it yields CASSLGTGFEKLFF.